These T cell receptor beta chains were read from a single sample in a study of metastatic and nonmetastatic thyroid tumors. TCRdb re-analyzed the PCR reads using MiXCR. Altogether approximately 30,000 clones are present, over 15% being singletons, with the ten largest covering nearly 3.5%. Sequenced: blood. These receptor sequences come from a female donor with papillary thyroid cancer or a benign thyroid nodule (not recorded which). Some clones in this sample may be carry-over from other donors' samples. Each CDR3 is given with its conserved first and last residue. Fields, in order: clone size, V gene, D gene, J gene, CDR3 protein, CDR3 DNA. D genes are given only for firm matches. Clone size is shown for a subset of rows, as once, few, many or a class of expanded clone.

abundance: many
v_gene: TRBV6-1
d_gene: .
j_gene: TRBJ2-1
CDR3aa: CASSPVVGEQFF
CDR3nt: TGTGCCAGCAGCCCAGTGGTTGGTGAGCAGTTCTTC

abundance: many
v_gene: TRBV7-2
d_gene: .
j_gene: TRBJ2-4
CDR3aa: CASSSGSFKNIQYF
CDR3nt: TGTGCCAGCAGCTCCGGGTCCTTCAAAAACATTCAGTACTTC

abundance: many
v_gene: TRBV4-2
d_gene: TRBD2
j_gene: TRBJ2-1
CDR3aa: CASSQVHSAGGINEQFF
CDR3nt: TGTGCCAGCAGCCAAGTCCACTCGGCGGGAGGCATTAATGAGCAGTTCTTC

abundance: .
v_gene: TRBV20-1
d_gene: .
j_gene: TRBJ1-6
CDR3aa: CSARDAQAGGDSPLHF
CDR3nt: TGCAGTGCTAGAGATGCACAGGCGGGGGGGGATTCACCCCTCCACTTT

abundance: many
v_gene: TRBV6-1
d_gene: TRBD1
j_gene: TRBJ1-5
CDR3aa: CASGDRGYDQPQHF
CDR3nt: TGTGCCAGCGGAGACAGGGGATATGATCAGCCCCAGCATTTT

abundance: many
v_gene: TRBV5-1
d_gene: .
j_gene: TRBJ2-1
CDR3aa: CASSLVGQQFF
CDR3nt: TGCGCCAGCAGCTTGGTAGGTCAGCAGTTCTTC

abundance: many
v_gene: TRBV28
d_gene: .
j_gene: TRBJ2-7
CDR3aa: CASRSTVYEQYF
CDR3nt: TGTGCCAGCAGGAGCACAGTATACGAGCAGTACTTC

abundance: many
v_gene: TRBV2
d_gene: TRBD1
j_gene: TRBJ1-4
CDR3aa: CASRLTGGGEKLFF
CDR3nt: TGTGCCAGCAGATTGACAGGGGGCGGTGAAAAACTGTTTTTT

abundance: many
v_gene: TRBV18
d_gene: .
j_gene: TRBJ2-2
CDR3aa: CASSPVVQGYTGELFF
CDR3nt: TGTGCCAGCTCACCGGTTGTGCAGGGATACACCGGGGAGCTGTTTTTT

abundance: many
v_gene: TRBV30
d_gene: TRBD2
j_gene: TRBJ2-1
CDR3aa: CAWTPSGRCNEQFF
CDR3nt: TGTGCCTGGACCCCTAGCGGGAGATGTAACGAGCAGTTCTTC

abundance: medium-sized
v_gene: TRBV28
d_gene: TRBD1
j_gene: TRBJ1-5
CDR3aa: CASRKDRVQPQHF
CDR3nt: TGTGCCAGCAGGAAGGACAGGGTACAGCCCCAGCATTTT

abundance: many
v_gene: TRBV6-2/TRBV6-3
d_gene: .
j_gene: TRBJ2-1
CDR3aa: CASRDSPTSYNEQFF
CDR3nt: TGTGCCAGCAGGGACAGCCCTACCTCCTACAATGAGCAGTTCTTC

abundance: many
v_gene: TRBV5-6
d_gene: TRBD1
j_gene: TRBJ2-3
CDR3aa: CASSLPGQEPTQYF
CDR3nt: TGTGCCAGCAGCTTACCGGGACAGGAGCCTACGCAGTATTTT

abundance: .
v_gene: TRBV5-1
d_gene: TRBD2
j_gene: TRBJ2-3
CDR3aa: CASRLTSGSAVDTQYF
CDR3nt: TGCGCCAGCAGGCTGACTAGCGGGAGTGCCGTGGATACTCAGTATTTT

abundance: many
v_gene: TRBV12-5
d_gene: .
j_gene: TRBJ2-7
CDR3aa: CASGPPPGANEQYF
CDR3nt: TGTGCTAGTGGTCCCCCCCCCGGGGCTAACGAGCAGTACTTC

abundance: few
v_gene: TRBV19
d_gene: .
j_gene: TRBJ2-3
CDR3aa: CASSIGRVRADTQYF
CDR3nt: TGTGCCAGTAGTATAGGGAGGGTGAGAGCAGATACGCAGTATTTT

abundance: many
v_gene: TRBV12-3/TRBV12-4
d_gene: .
j_gene: TRBJ1-2
CDR3aa: CASSLGSGPTYGYTF
CDR3nt: TGTGCCAGCAGTTTAGGTTCAGGGCCCACCTATGGCTACACCTTC

abundance: many
v_gene: TRBV2
d_gene: TRBD2
j_gene: TRBJ2-3
CDR3aa: CANRGWSSGRTDTQYF
CDR3nt: TGTGCCAACAGAGGTTGGTCTAGCGGGAGGACAGATACGCAGTATTTT

abundance: many
v_gene: TRBV7-8
d_gene: .
j_gene: TRBJ2-1
CDR3aa: CASSLGGSYNEQFF
CDR3nt: TGTGCCAGCAGCTTAGGCGGATCCTACAATGAGCAGTTCTTC

abundance: many
v_gene: TRBV11-2
d_gene: .
j_gene: TRBJ1-3
CDR3aa: CASSSRDISGNTIYF
CDR3nt: TGTGCCAGCAGCTCCCGGGACATTTCTGGAAACACCATATATTTT

abundance: many
v_gene: TRBV5-1
d_gene: .
j_gene: TRBJ1-2
CDR3aa: CASSRTHRGSYGYAF
CDR3nt: TGCGCCAGCAGCCGGACACATCGGGGCAGCTATGGCTACGCCTTC

abundance: .
v_gene: TRBV4-2
d_gene: .
j_gene: TRBJ1-2
CDR3aa: CASSQDGGVYYCYTF
CDR3nt: TGTGCCAGCAGCCAAGACGGGGGGGTCTACTATTGCTACACCTTC

abundance: few
v_gene: TRBV9
d_gene: TRBD2
j_gene: TRBJ2-1
CDR3aa: CVSGATSGNNEQFF
CDR3nt: TGTGTCAGCGGCGCGACTAGCGGAAACAATGAGCAGTTCTTC

abundance: medium-sized
v_gene: TRBV2
d_gene: .
j_gene: TRBJ1-5
CDR3aa: CASRVKGAGNQPQHF
CDR3nt: TGTGCCAGCAGAGTGAAAGGGGCGGGGAATCAGCCCCAGCATTTT

abundance: many
v_gene: TRBV29-1
d_gene: .
j_gene: TRBJ1-3
CDR3aa: CSVEELPSGNTIYF
CDR3nt: TGCAGCGTTGAGGAGTTACCCTCTGGAAACACCATATATTTT

abundance: many
v_gene: TRBV3-1
d_gene: .
j_gene: TRBJ2-1
CDR3aa: CASSRTNNEQFF
CDR3nt: TGTGCCAGCAGCCGAACCAACAATGAGCAGTTCTTC

abundance: .
v_gene: TRBV20-1
d_gene: .
j_gene: TRBJ2-1
CDR3aa: CSASGAPSSYNEQFF
CDR3nt: TGCAGTGCTAGTGGGGCACCAAGCTCCTACAATGAGCAGTTCTTC

abundance: .
v_gene: TRBV7-3
d_gene: TRBD2
j_gene: TRBJ2-3
CDR3aa: CASSPTSGGSDTQYF
CDR3nt: TGTGCCAGCAGCCCCACTAGCGGGGGCTCAGATACGCAGTATTTT

abundance: many
v_gene: TRBV12-3/TRBV12-4
d_gene: .
j_gene: TRBJ1-1
CDR3aa: CASSLSLSNTEAFF
CDR3nt: TGTGCCAGCAGTCTTAGTCTTTCGAACACTGAAGCTTTCTTT

abundance: .
v_gene: TRBV4-1
d_gene: TRBD2
j_gene: TRBJ2-7
CDR3aa: CASSQDLLGTSGSYEQYF
CDR3nt: TGCGCCAGCAGCCAAGACCTGTTAGGGACTAGCGGGAGCTACGAGCAGTACTTC

abundance: many
v_gene: TRBV12-3/TRBV12-4
d_gene: .
j_gene: TRBJ2-2
CDR3aa: CASSLALEPTGELFF
CDR3nt: TGTGCCAGCAGTTTAGCGCTCGAGCCCACCGGGGAGCTGTTTTTT

abundance: many
v_gene: TRBV7-9
d_gene: TRBD2
j_gene: TRBJ2-1
CDR3aa: CASSPRTSQGEQFF
CDR3nt: TGTGCCAGCAGCCCCAGGACTAGCCAGGGTGAGCAGTTCTTC

abundance: many
v_gene: TRBV12-3/TRBV12-4
d_gene: .
j_gene: TRBJ1-2
CDR3aa: CASSFSSGDGYTF
CDR3nt: TGTGCCAGCAGTTTTTCATCTGGGGATGGCTACACCTTC

abundance: many
v_gene: TRBV6-4
d_gene: .
j_gene: TRBJ2-1
CDR3aa: CASSDPPSHEQFF
CDR3nt: TGTGCCAGCAGTGACCCCCCCTCCCATGAGCAGTTCTTC

abundance: many
v_gene: TRBV19
d_gene: TRBD1
j_gene: TRBJ1-4
CDR3aa: CATGQGSATNEKLFF
CDR3nt: TGTGCCACGGGACAGGGATCGGCAACTAATGAAAAACTGTTTTTT

abundance: many
v_gene: TRBV5-1
d_gene: TRBD2
j_gene: TRBJ2-3
CDR3aa: CASRPGTRSTDTQYF
CDR3nt: TGCGCCAGCCGACCCGGGACTAGAAGCACAGATACGCAGTATTTT

abundance: many
v_gene: TRBV20-1
d_gene: .
j_gene: TRBJ1-2
CDR3aa: CSALPLWGLSDYGYTF
CDR3nt: TGCAGTGCTCTCCCCCTGTGGGGCTTGAGCGACTATGGCTACACCTTC

abundance: many
v_gene: TRBV28
d_gene: .
j_gene: TRBJ1-4
CDR3aa: CASSFRQRGREKLFF
CDR3nt: TGTGCCAGCAGTTTTCGACAGAGGGGTCGTGAAAAACTGTTTTTT

abundance: .
v_gene: TRBV4-2
d_gene: .
j_gene: TRBJ2-2
CDR3aa: CASRAVAYTGELFF
CDR3nt: TGTGCCAGCAGGGCGGTAGCTTACACCGGGGAGCTGTTTTTT

abundance: many
v_gene: TRBV29-1
d_gene: .
j_gene: TRBJ2-5
CDR3aa: CSARTAQETQYF
CDR3nt: TGCAGCGCCCGGACAGCCCAAGAGACCCAGTACTTC

abundance: few
v_gene: TRBV6-1
d_gene: .
j_gene: TRBJ2-5
CDR3aa: CAGSEEVAFQETQYF
CDR3nt: TGTGCCGGCAGTGAAGAGGTAGCGTTTCAAGAGACCCAGTACTTC